This TCR beta chain was retrieved from a study of OX40 agonist ivuxolimab in advanced cancers. Regarding the research as a whole: Ivuxolimab was a fully human IgG2 agonistic monoclonal antibody targeting the costimulatory receptor OX40 (CD134). Intravenous ivuxolimab was administered to patients every 2 weeks at six dose levels: 0.01, 0.1, 0.3, 1.5, 3 and 10 mg/kg. Of the approximately 50 patients in dose escalation, some 20 had hepatocellular carcinoma, some 15 had melanoma, 9 had renal cell carcinoma and 9 had head and neck cancer. A male proportion of 75% to 85% and a mean age of approximately 55 years, ranging from roughly 20 to 80, were recorded for the dose-escalation cohort. Patients were allowed to have had prior anti-PD-1, anti-PD-L1 or anti-CTLA-4 therapy, and roughly 40% of the dose-escalation patients had been treated with checkpoint inhibitors. Partial responses occurred in three dose-escalation patients, of whom one had hepatocellular carcinoma and two had cutaneous melanoma. The purpose of peripheral TCRbeta sequencing was to test whether ivuxolimab changed TCR sequence diversity and led to clonal T-cell expansion. The paper covers the monotherapy dose-escalation part of the phase I ivuxolimab trial, which included N ≈ 57 patients. Points the paper makes about the study in general: Low levels of normalized T-cell clonal expansion were also seen in some patients who did not respond. In partial responders in the 0.1-3.0 mg/kg groups, normalized peripheral clonal expansion was found to be among the lowest, especially among CD8+ T cells. Clonal expansion of both CD4+ and CD8+ blood T cells was observed from baseline to week 6 at doses 0.1 to 3.0 mg/kg. After ivuxolimab, expanded clones were on average more numerous among CD8+ T cells than among CD4+ T cells. The antigen specificity of the peripheral T cells that underwent clonal expansion was not determined.

CDR1 is given as MNHEY and CDR2 as SMNVEV, both from the germline V gene (reference sequence). The CDR3 sequence holds 16 residues, the cysteine and phenylalanine included. Just CDR3 DNA is preserved here, 48 bases in frame from base 1. Cut back by 6 bases and 0 bases, the V and J ends lie 18 bases apart. Genomic DNA was extracted from sorted cells for sequencing of the TCRbeta CDR3 region. The immunoSEQ Assay was used for sequencing of TCRbeta CDR3 regions. As stored in TCRdb, this immuneACCESS dataset retains in-frame rearrangements with V and J assigned. A fraction of the clones does not appear; measured against another copy, unresolved V genes explain less than half of the discrepancy, and the remainder lacks a known reason. The sample table shows about 64,000 clones, and around four fifths are seen once. The ten top clones hold about 2.2% of the sample. The trial excluded patients who had a history of autoimmune disease or were on systemic immunosuppression. In every dose cohort, peripheral blood was drawn for TCR sequencing at baseline, cycle 4 day 1, and cycle 7 day 1. Samples were obtained from an open-label, multicenter, first-in-human phase I dose-escalation trial of ivuxolimab. Adults with locally advanced or metastatic melanoma, renal cell carcinoma, hepatocellular carcinoma or head and neck squamous cell carcinoma were enrolled in the trial. Before TCR sequencing, CD4+ T cells and CD8+ T cells from peripheral blood were sorted into separate populations.

For this clone: No cognate antigen has been identified for it. Per-base qualities were not stored, and no clone one base away is much larger.

Sample: CD4+ or CD8+ T cells sorted from blood, taken in a trial of the OX40 agonist ivuxolimab. The chain links TRBV27 with TRBJ2-7; the D gene is tentatively TRBD1 or TRBD2, each matching 6 bases. The receptor was derived from an adult with an advanced solid tumor such as melanoma, head and neck, liver or kidney cancer. The CDR3 sequence is CASSLREGGSSYEQYF. The nucleotide sequence is TGTGCCAGCAGCCTCCGAGAGGGGGGAAGCTCCTACGAGCAGTACTTC.